This T cell receptor (beta chain) stems from a study of CD8 T cells in ankylosing spondylitis. Findings and caveats of the study: Ankylosing spondylitis blood seemed to carry a telltale TCR beta motif made of seven or eight highly homologous variants.

Trimming cost V 0 bases and J 4 bases; bases outside gene matches: 6. This CDR3 is 15 amino acids long. Germline lookup yields CDR1 SGHRS and CDR2 YFSETQ. TCRdb used MiXCR to reprocess the 5' RACE reads, holding one entry per CDR3 protein. Of about 800,000 distinct CDR3 sequences in the sample, roughly 12% were seen once. On this clonotype: Antigen: not known.

This receptor was obtained from a male donor with ankylosing spondylitis. The rearrangement links TRBV5-1 to TRBJ2-5, with TRBD2 matching over 7 bases. The specimen sequenced was blood, either unsorted or a sorted T cell fraction (not recorded which). This CDR3 is CASSLAGTTTETQYF. In DNA, the CDR3 is TGCGCCAGCAGCTTGGCAGGGACTACCACAGAGACCCAGTACTTC.